The 3 T cell receptor beta chains given below trace back to one sample, sequenced in a study of cytomegalovirus exposure and HLA in healthy donors. 60 Vbeta and 13 Jbeta primers were used in PCR. Sequencing used immunoSEQ multiplex PCR; TCRdb keeps in-frame clones, though not all of them. The top ten hold roughly 1.5% of the sample, which has some 150,000 clones, over 70% seen once. Input material: PBMCs. These receptors were obtained from a woman under 30 in good health and CMV-seronegative.

The CDR3 sequence is CASGNGAGTPNTEAFF. The CDR3 coding sequence is TGTGCTAGTGGAAATGGGGCAGGTACCCCGAACACTGAAGCTTTCTTT. The V call is TRBV12-5, the J call TRBJ1-1; tentative D call: TRBD1 (5 bases). Trimming pared 6 bases from V and 1 base from J, leaving 18 bases between. The CDR3 extends over 16 amino acids. CDR1 is LGHNT and CDR2 is FRNRAP in the germline V gene.

This clone was seen more than once but under ten times. A read error may produce the germline difference seen at one junction end. This chain joins TRBV7-9 and TRBJ1-1, with D unresolved. This CDR3 region has 12 residues. CDR1 and CDR2 (germline): SEHNR, FQNEAQ (reference sequence). The CDR3 region is CSSSLGGRTAFF. The CDR3 DNA sequence: TGTTCCAGCAGCTTAGGTGGGAGGACAGCTTTCTTT.

The chain links TRBV19 to TRBJ2-7, with 9 nucleotides matching TRBD1. CDR1 is LNHDA, CDR2 SQIVND, per germline (reference sequence). J lost 4 bases, V lost 3 bases, and 7 bases had no gene match. CDR3 length: 15 amino acids. The CDR3 loop reads CASSIHRTGVYEQYF. The DNA for the CDR3 is TGTGCCAGTAGTATCCACCGGACAGGGGTTTACGAGCAGTACTTC.